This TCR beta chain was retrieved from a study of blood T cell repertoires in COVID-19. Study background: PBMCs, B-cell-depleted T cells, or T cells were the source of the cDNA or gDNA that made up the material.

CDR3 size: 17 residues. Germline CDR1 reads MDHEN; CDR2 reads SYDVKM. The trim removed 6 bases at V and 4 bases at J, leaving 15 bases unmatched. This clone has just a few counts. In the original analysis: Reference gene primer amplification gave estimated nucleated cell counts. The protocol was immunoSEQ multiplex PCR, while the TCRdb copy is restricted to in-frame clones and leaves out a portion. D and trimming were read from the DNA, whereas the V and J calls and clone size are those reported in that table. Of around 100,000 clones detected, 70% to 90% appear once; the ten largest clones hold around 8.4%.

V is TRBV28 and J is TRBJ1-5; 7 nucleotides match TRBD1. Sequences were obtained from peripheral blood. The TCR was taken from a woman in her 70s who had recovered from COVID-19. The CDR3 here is CASRPDRAVVGNQPQHF. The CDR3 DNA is TGTGCCAGCAGACCCGACAGGGCGGTGGTCGGGAATCAGCCCCAGCATTTT. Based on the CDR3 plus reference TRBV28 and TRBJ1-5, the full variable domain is DVKVTQSSRYLVKRTGEKVFLECVQDMDHENMFWYRQDPGLGLRLIYFSYDVKMKEKGDIPEGYSVSREKKERFSLILESASTNQTSMYLCASRPDRAVVGNQPQHFGDGTRLSIL.